This T cell receptor beta chain was obtained from a study of metastatic and nonmetastatic thyroid tumors. At the level of the study: The study looked at repertoires side by side in blood and in tumor or nodule tissue from malignant and benign thyroid patients. Notes on the study in general: According to reports, the diversity of TCR beta was significantly higher in malignant thyroid tumors than in benign nodules, and this held in both blood and tumor samples.

A word on this clone: Its antigen is not identified.

Methods used by the authors: The distant-metastasis classifier for papillary thyroid cancer was built from CDR3 differences across clinicopathological groups. Through MiXCR, TCRdb re-clonotyped the PCR reads. The V and J calls here are based on TCRdb, not the publication. The sample holds 15,000 to 20,000 clones, about 26% seen once. The germline V and J ends were trimmed by 2 bases and 8 bases, with 13 bases remaining between them. The CDR3 is made up of 14 amino acids. The germline V gene has CDR1 GTSNPN and CDR2 SVGIG (reference sequence). The entire patient cohort was treatment-naive prior to thyroid surgery.

This receptor was obtained from a female donor with papillary thyroid cancer or a benign thyroid nodule (not recorded which). Some clones in this sample may be carry-over from other donors' samples. V usage is TRBV30 and J usage is TRBJ1-6; D ambiguous. The source material was adjacent normal tissue. Here the CDR3 reads CAWSRTQKDSPLHF. In DNA, the CDR3 is TGTGCCTGGAGTCGGACCCAGAAGGATTCACCCCTCCACTTT.